Below are 15 T cell receptor beta chains sequenced from a single sample in a study of beta chain features in type 1 diabetes. The investigators reverse transcribed all of the isolated RNA, so they sequenced expressed TCRB transcripts. The method was immunoSEQ multiplex PCR; TCRdb's version includes in-frame clones alone and lacks a portion of them. Among fewer than 900,000 clones listed, under 20% were seen once. Sequenced sample: naive CD4+ T cells from blood. These receptors were obtained from a woman between 18 and 29 years old in good health.

In this sample, this clone turned up a few times. The chain joins TRBV7-2 to TRBJ1-2, with 8 bases fitting TRBD1. Germline CDR1 is SGHTA and CDR2 is FQGNSA. This CDR3 comprises 15 residues. Unmatched junction bases numbered 13, after V lost 5 bases and J lost 8 bases. The CDR3 here is CASSVGRGLLYGYTF. In nucleotides, the CDR3 is TGTGCCAGCAGCGTCGGCAGGGGGCTGTTGTACGGCTACACCTTC.

The chain has TRBV5-1 and TRBJ2-1; 15 bases agree with TRBD2. The length of the CDR3 is 16 residues. Germline V gene lookup returns CDR1 SGHRS and CDR2 YFSETQ. After removal of 5 bases from V and 7 bases from J, the junction contained 7 bases not matched to a gene. The CDR3 sequence is CASRRVGTSGRNEQFF. The CDR3 nucleotides read TGCGCCAGCAGAAGGGTTGGGACTAGCGGGAGGAATGAGCAGTTCTTC.

The chain combines TRBV5-8 with TRBJ1-5; 7 nucleotides line up with TRBD1. The CDR3 is made up of 13 amino acids. After removal of 3 bases from V and 9 bases from J, the junction contained 6 bases not matched to a gene. Germline values: CDR1 SGHTS, CDR2 YDEGEE. CDR3 in DNA: TGTGCCAGCAGCTCCGACAGGGATACGCCCCAGCATTTT. Amino acid sequence: CASSSDRDTPQHF. Full variable domain (missing parts from reference TRBV5-8 and TRBJ1-5): EAGVTQSPTHLIKTRGQQATLRCSPISGHTSVYWYQQALGLGLQFLLWYDEGEERNRGNFPPRFSGRQFPNYSSELNVNALELEDSALYLCASSSDRDTPQHFGDGTRLSIL.

This clone was found a few times. This chain joins TRBV7-9 and TRBJ2-7, with 12 bases matching TRBD2. Per the germline V gene, CDR1 is SEHNR and CDR2 is FQNEAQ (reference sequence). The CDR3 contains 16 residues. V was clipped by 4 bases and J by 6 bases; unmatched bases: 10. In DNA form, the CDR3 reads TGTGCCAGCAGCTCCGCTCCGGGACTAGCGGGTATCGAGCAGTACTTC. It translates to CASSSAPGLAGIEQYF.

The gene calls are TRBV19 and TRBJ2-1, with TRBD2 identical over 15 bases. V shed 6 bases and J 2 bases; nucleotides not matched to a gene: 8. The CDR3 runs to 18 residues. CDR1 is LNHDA and CDR2 is SQIVND in the germline V gene (reference sequence). CDR3 residues: CASRGLAGGLSTYNEQFF. The CDR3 nucleotides read TGTGCCAGTAGAGGACTAGCGGGAGGGCTCTCTACCTACAATGAGCAGTTCTTC.

This clone has only a few counts. The chain combines TRBV7-9 with TRBJ2-1, with 10 positions matching TRBD1. The CDR3 contains 16 residues. Trimming removed 1 base from V and 6 bases from J; junction bases left unmatched: 6. CDR1 and CDR2 from the germline V gene are SEHNR and FQNEAQ (reference sequence). CDR3 in amino acids: CASSLVAWDRGNEQFF. CDR3 in DNA: TGTGCCAGCAGCTTAGTAGCTTGGGACAGGGGCAATGAGCAGTTCTTC.

This chain joins TRBV5-1 and TRBJ2-1; the D gene is possibly TRBD2 (5 bases). The CDR3 consists of 17 residues. The germline V gene encodes CDR1 SGHRS and CDR2 YFSETQ. V lost 0 bases and J lost 6, with 19 bases in between. This CDR3 reads CASSLAGNSVLGNEQFF. For the CDR3, the DNA is TGCGCCAGCAGCTTGGCGGGGAATAGCGTTCTTGGCAATGAGCAGTTCTTC.

This clone has more than one count but fewer than ten. J is TRBJ2-3 and V is TRBV5-1; 8 bases agree with TRBD1. The CDR3 sequence is 16 residues long. V lost 2 bases to trimming and J lost 1 base; unmatched junction nucleotides: 6. In germline, CDR1 is SGHRS, CDR2 YFSETQ. The CDR3 DNA reads TGCGCCAGCAGCTTAGGACAGGGAACCCGCACAGATACGCAGTATTTT. It translates to CASSLGQGTRTDTQYF.

The table lists this clone with a few counts. The chain links TRBV27 to TRBJ2-1; 12 bases line up with TRBD2. J gave up 5 bases and V 4 bases, and 9 bases lay outside the gene matches. Germline CDR1 reads MNHEY; CDR2 reads SMNVEV (reference sequence). The CDR3 consists of 17 residues. CDR3 sequence (DNA): TGTGCCAGCAGTTCCCCTCCGCTAGCGGGAGGGGACAATGAGCAGTTCTTC. It is translated as CASSSPPLAGGDNEQFF.

The chain recombines TRBV18 with TRBJ2-5, with TRBD2 matching over 7 bases. CDR3 length equals 13 residues. Trimming removed 6 bases from V and 10 bases from J; junction bases left unmatched: 11. The germline CDR1 and CDR2 sequences are KGHSH and LQKENI. CDR3 residues: CASSPTREQDQYF. DNA of the CDR3: TGTGCCAGCTCCCCTACGCGGGAGCAAGACCAGTACTTC.

The chain uses TRBV5-6 and TRBJ1-4; possible D gene TRBD1, 6 bases. Trimming removed 1 base at V and 7 bases at J, with 11 bases between. The V gene's germline CDR1 is SGHDT and CDR2 YYEEEE. CDR3 length equals 14 residues. The CDR3 DNA sequence: TGTGCCAGCAGCTTGCCAACAGGGAGTGAAAAACTGTTTTTT. Protein sequence: CASSLPTGSEKLFF.

The chain recombines TRBV28 with TRBJ2-7; D is unresolved. With 5 bases removed from V and 2 bases from J, the gap between germline ends came to 16 bases. Germline V gene sequence: CDR1 MDHEN, CDR2 SYDVKM. The CDR3 has 15 residues. DNA for the CDR3: TGTGCCAGCAGTCCCTTATCGACGCTAGCCTACGAGCAGTACTTC. It encodes CASSPLSTLAYEQYF.

The DNA for the CDR3 is TGTGCCAGCAGCCGGTCGGGGACCGAGCAGTACTTC. Amino acid sequence: CASSRSGTEQYF. This chain joins TRBV6-1 and TRBJ2-7, with D perhaps assigned TRBD1 or TRBD2 (5 bases each). The CDR3 length is 12 residues. The V end lost 6 bases, the J end lost 6 bases, and 12 bases lay between the germline ends. CDR1 and CDR2 from the germline V gene are MNHNS and SASEGT.

This clone was found a few times. The sample carries other DNA sequences with the same CDR3. This sequence joins TRBV28 and TRBJ2-7, with TRBD1 as a possible D gene (5 bases). V lost 2 bases, J lost 2 bases, and 7 bases lay in between. CDR1 and CDR2 from the germline V gene are MDHEN and SYDVKM. CDR3 length equals 13 residues. The CDR3 sequence is CASSLTGPYEQYF. The CDR3 bases are TGTGCCAGCAGTTTAACAGGACCCTACGAGCAGTACTTC.

This clone was seen more than once but under ten times. The genes are TRBV21-1 and TRBJ2-5; TRBD1 is the table's D call, not checked against the DNA. TRBV21-1 is shown as a pseudogene. The CDR3 extends over 18 amino acids. The DNA for the CDR3 is TGTGCCAGCAGCAAAGACACACATAGGGGGACCGGCCCAGAGACCCAGTACTTC. Its protein product is CASSKDTHRGTGPETQYF.